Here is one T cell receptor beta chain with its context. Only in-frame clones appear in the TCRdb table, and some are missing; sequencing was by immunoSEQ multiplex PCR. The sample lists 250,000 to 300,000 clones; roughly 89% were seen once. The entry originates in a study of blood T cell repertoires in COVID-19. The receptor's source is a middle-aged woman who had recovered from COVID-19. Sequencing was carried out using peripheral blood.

CDR3 in DNA: TGTGCCAGCACCTCGGACAGGTTCGGGGCAGATACGCAGTATTTT. Amino acid sequence: CASTSDRFGADTQYF. This chain uses TRBV6-5 with TRBJ2-3, with 7 bases fitting TRBD1. The CDR3 length is 15 residues. Per germline, CDR1 MNHEY and CDR2 SVGAGI. Trimming at V came to 7 bases and at J to 4 bases, leaving 11 bases not matched to a gene.